Presented here are 22 T cell receptor beta chains from one specimen sequenced in a study of neoadjuvant anti-PD-1 for oral cavity cancer. Some clones are missing from TCRdb's copy, which holds only in-frame ones; the method was immunoSEQ multiplex PCR. The table lists some 16,000 clones, about three fifths of them singletons. Sequenced here: PBMCs, sampled before nivolumab (anti-PD-1) treatment. All receptors derive from a person aged 35-79 years with oral cavity squamous cell carcinoma.

The chain has TRBV6-6 and TRBJ2-7, with D possibly called TRBD1 or TRBD2 (6 bases each). CDR3 size: 13 residues. The V end lost 6 bases, the J end lost 5 bases, and 14 bases lay between the germline ends. The germline V gene encodes CDR1 MNHNY and CDR2 SVGAGI (reference sequence). The CDR3 bases are TGTGCCAGCAGGACAGGAGGGGAGAACGAGCAGTACTTC. Translation: CASRTGGENEQYF.

This rearrangement joins TRBV10-3 to TRBJ2-5; D might be TRBD2 (7 bases). The CDR3 extends over 14 amino acids. Trimming shortened V by 3 bases and J by 4 bases, and 12 bases separated the two germline ends. Germline V gene sequence: CDR1 ENHRY, CDR2 SYGVKD. Written as DNA, the CDR3 is TGTGCCATCAGTGAATCGGGGGGCGGAGAGACCCAGTACTTC. Protein sequence: CAISESGGGETQYF.

The V gene is TRBV7-9, the J gene TRBJ2-5, with 9 bases that match TRBD1. CDR3 length: 13 amino acids. The germline CDR1 and CDR2 sequences are SEHNR and FQNEAQ (reference sequence). The J segment lost 4 bases and the V segment lost 7 bases, leaving 4 bases of the junction unmatched. The CDR3: CASNLDRGETQYF. The DNA of the CDR3 is TGTGCCAGCAACCTGGACAGGGGAGAGACCCAGTACTTC.

CDR3 bases: TGTGCCAGCAGCTTGGGGAGGGTAGGGAACACTGAAGCTTTCTTT. It encodes CASSLGRVGNTEAFF. J is TRBJ1-1 and V is TRBV5-8; D gene ambiguous. Trimming left V 0 bases short and J 1 base short, with 10 bases between. Germline CDR1 and CDR2: SGHTS and YDEGEE. The CDR3 consists of 15 residues.

Here the CDR3 reads CASSLRTRNDRETQYF. The CDR3, as DNA: TGTGCCAGCAGCCTGCGCACGAGAAACGATCGGGAGACCCAGTACTTC. The chain couples TRBV5-6 to TRBJ2-5; D unresolved. V lost 4 bases, J lost 5 bases, and 21 bases lay in between. In germline, CDR1 is SGHDT, CDR2 YYEEEE. This CDR3 is 16 amino acids long.

The chain uses TRBV2 and TRBJ2-7; 10 bases fit TRBD1. The V segment lost 6 bases and the J segment 6 bases; nucleotides outside the gene matches: 8. The CDR3 has 14 residues. Germline V gene lookup returns CDR1 SNHLY and CDR2 FYNNEI. CDR3 loop: CASRDRQGAGEQYF. The CDR3 DNA reads as TGTGCCAGCAGGGACAGACAGGGGGCAGGCGAGCAGTACTTC.

V and J are TRBV6-5 and TRBJ2-7; D not certain. Germline CDR1 is MNHEY and CDR2 is SVGAGI. This CDR3 has 15 amino acids. Trimming stripped 0 bases from V and 2 bases from J, with 11 bases between. CDR3: CASSYSADRAYEQYF. The CDR3 coding sequence is TGTGCCAGCAGTTACTCGGCCGACCGAGCCTACGAGCAGTACTTC.

V gene TRBV6-5 combines with J gene TRBJ1-2; TRBD1 matches at 8 bases. The CDR3 length is 13 residues. V trimming: 10 bases; J trimming: 4 bases; junction bases outside the gene matches: 8. Germline values: CDR1 MNHEY, CDR2 SVGAGI. Here the CDR3 reads CAIARTGPYGYTF. Here the CDR3 DNA reads TGTGCCATCGCCCGGACAGGGCCCTATGGCTACACCTTC.

This chain connects TRBV5-1 to TRBJ2-3; D may correspond to TRBD1 or TRBD2 (5 bases each). Germline V lookup: CDR1 SGHRS, CDR2 YFSETQ. Trimming pared 0 bases from V and 3 bases from J, leaving 11 bases between. This CDR3 has 15 residues. The CDR3 spells CASSLGGGGTDTQYF. The CDR3 DNA is TGCGCCAGCAGCTTGGGGGGCGGAGGAACAGATACGCAGTATTTT.

The rearrangement links TRBV11-2 to TRBJ1-1; D is perhaps TRBD1 (6 bases). The V end was cut by 5 bases, the J end by 3 bases, with 16 bases between. The CDR3 is 15 amino acids. Germline lookup yields CDR1 SGHAT and CDR2 FQNNGV. The CDR3 region has the DNA TGTGCCAGCAGCCCGCGCGGGGGGCGAGACACTGAAGCTTTCTTT. It is translated as CASSPRGGRDTEAFF.

DNA for the CDR3: TGTGCCAGCAGCTTGCTGGGATCCGGCACTGAAGCTTTCTTT. Translating gives CASSLLGSGTEAFF. The chain uses TRBV5-6 and TRBJ1-1, with D unresolved. This CDR3 has 14 residues. V was pared by 1 base and J by 4 bases, with 11 bases between. CDR1 is SGHDT, CDR2 YYEEEE, per germline.

The chain recombines TRBV6-4 with TRBJ2-3, with 8 nucleotides matching TRBD2. Germline V gives CDR1 MRHNA, CDR2 SNTAGT. This CDR3 has 15 residues. The trim removed 6 bases at V and 2 bases at J, leaving 7 bases unmatched. CDR3 residues: CASRPLAGTTDTQYF. The CDR3 region has the DNA TGTGCCAGCAGACCCCTAGCGGGCACCACAGATACGCAGTATTTT.

This rearrangement joins TRBV9 to TRBJ2-3; 12 bases fit TRBD2. The CDR3 is 15 amino acids. The J segment lost 4 bases and the V segment lost 3 bases, leaving 3 bases of the junction unmatched. CDR1 is SGDLS and CDR2 is YYNGEE in the germline V gene. In DNA, the CDR3 is TGTGCCAGCAGCGCCGCTAGCGGGAGGGCAGATACGCAGTATTTT. Protein sequence: CASSAASGRADTQYF.

The chain combines TRBV10-3 with TRBJ2-7; the D gene is possibly TRBD2 (6 bases). The V and J ends lost 0 bases and 2 bases respectively, with 17 bases between them. The V gene's germline CDR1 is ENHRY and CDR2 SYGVKD. The CDR3 spans 17 residues. CDR3 amino acids: CAISESLGGPRAYEQYF. The DNA of the CDR3 is TGTGCCATCAGTGAGTCCCTGGGAGGCCCCCGGGCCTACGAGCAGTACTTC.

There are a few counts of this clone. The chain joins TRBV25-1 to TRBJ2-1; D uncertain. CDR1 is MGHDK, CDR2 SYGVNS, per germline. This CDR3 has 14 amino acids. V was trimmed by 1 base and J by 1 base, leaving 5 bases between them. CDR3 sequence (DNA): TGTGCCAGCAGTGAATTGGGGTCCTACAATGAGCAGTTCTTC. Encoded protein: CASSELGSYNEQFF.

Here the CDR3 reads CASSLGGVIAGELFF. Written as DNA, the CDR3 is TGTGCCAGCAGCTTAGGGGGCGTGATCGCCGGGGAGCTGTTTTTT. The J gene is TRBJ2-2, the V gene TRBV7-2; maybe TRBD1 (5 bases). Germline lookup yields CDR1 SGHTA and CDR2 FQGNSA. The V end was cut by 1 base, the J end by 6 bases, with 12 bases between. The CDR3 is 15 residues long. The variable domain in full, completed from reference TRBV7-2 and TRBJ2-2, reads GAGVSQSPSNKVTEKGKDVELRCDPISGHTALYWYRQSLGQGLEFLIYFQGNSAPDKSGLPSDRFSAERTGGSVSTLTIQRTQQEDSAVYLCASSLGGVIAGELFFGEGSRLTVL.

This chain links TRBV6-5 with TRBJ1-2; D unclear. Between the trimmed V and J ends, which lost 5 bases and 7 bases, there was a span of 11 bases. Germline lookup yields CDR1 MNHEY and CDR2 SVGAGI. The CDR3 totals 12 residues. The CDR3 protein is CASSTPAAGYTF. The CDR3 nucleotides are TGTGCCAGCAGTACGCCTGCGGCTGGCTACACCTTC.

The chain uses TRBV9 and TRBJ2-1, with TRBD2 matching 11 bases. V lost 5 bases and J lost 8; bases outside the gene matches: 9. The CDR3 runs 15 residues. From germline, CDR1 is SGDLS and CDR2 YYNGEE. The CDR3 protein is CASSPPSGRFHEQFF. In DNA form, the CDR3 reads TGTGCCAGCAGTCCCCCTAGCGGGAGGTTCCATGAGCAGTTCTTC.

The rearrangement links TRBV27 to TRBJ2-5; 7 bases align to TRBD2. The CDR3 has 15 residues. Germline loops: CDR1 MNHEY, CDR2 SMNVEV (reference sequence). The V gene end was trimmed by 4 bases and the J gene end by 2 bases; junction bases not matched to a gene: 7. CDR3 bases: TGTGCCAGCAGTTCCGGGACTACTTTACAAGAGACCCAGTACTTC. It codes for CASSSGTTLQETQYF.

In this sample, this clone turned up a few times. V usage is TRBV5-1 and J usage is TRBJ1-1; a possible D gene is TRBD1 (6 bases). Germline lookup yields CDR1 SGHRS and CDR2 YFSETQ. V was trimmed by 0 bases and J by 4 bases, leaving 10 bases between them. CDR3 length: 14 residues. CDR3 protein: CASSLEQGITEAFF. The CDR3 coding sequence is TGCGCCAGCAGCTTGGAGCAGGGGATCACTGAAGCTTTCTTT.

This chain connects TRBV19 to TRBJ2-7; TRBD1 matches 11 bases. V gave up 5 bases and J gave up 1 base; unmatched junction bases: 1. The CDR3 loop spans 14 amino acids. Germline assignment: CDR1 LNHDA and CDR2 SQIVND (reference sequence). The DNA for the CDR3 is TGTGCCAGTAGTTGGGACAGGGGGTCCTACGAGCAGTACTTC. As protein: CASSWDRGSYEQYF.

The CDR3 region is CASSLRGYGQPQHF. CDR3 DNA sequence: TGTGCCAGCAGCTTGAGGGGGTATGGCCAGCCCCAGCATTTT. The V and J genes are TRBV5-6 and TRBJ1-5, with D perhaps TRBD1 (6 bases). CDR1 is SGHDT and CDR2 is YYEEEE in the germline V gene. This CDR3 is 14 amino acids long. The V end lost 1 base, the J end lost 7 bases, and 12 bases lay between the germline ends.